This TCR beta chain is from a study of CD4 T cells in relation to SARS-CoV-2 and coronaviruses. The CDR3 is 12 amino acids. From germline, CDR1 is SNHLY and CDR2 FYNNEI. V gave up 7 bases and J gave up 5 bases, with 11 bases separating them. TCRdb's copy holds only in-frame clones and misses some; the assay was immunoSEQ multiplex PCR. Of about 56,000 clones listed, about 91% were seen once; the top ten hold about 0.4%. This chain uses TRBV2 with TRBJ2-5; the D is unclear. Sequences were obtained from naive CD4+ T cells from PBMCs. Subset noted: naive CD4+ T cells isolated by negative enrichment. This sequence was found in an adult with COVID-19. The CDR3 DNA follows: TGTGCCAGCATAAGACTCGAGGAGACCCAGTACTTC. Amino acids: CASIRLEETQYF.